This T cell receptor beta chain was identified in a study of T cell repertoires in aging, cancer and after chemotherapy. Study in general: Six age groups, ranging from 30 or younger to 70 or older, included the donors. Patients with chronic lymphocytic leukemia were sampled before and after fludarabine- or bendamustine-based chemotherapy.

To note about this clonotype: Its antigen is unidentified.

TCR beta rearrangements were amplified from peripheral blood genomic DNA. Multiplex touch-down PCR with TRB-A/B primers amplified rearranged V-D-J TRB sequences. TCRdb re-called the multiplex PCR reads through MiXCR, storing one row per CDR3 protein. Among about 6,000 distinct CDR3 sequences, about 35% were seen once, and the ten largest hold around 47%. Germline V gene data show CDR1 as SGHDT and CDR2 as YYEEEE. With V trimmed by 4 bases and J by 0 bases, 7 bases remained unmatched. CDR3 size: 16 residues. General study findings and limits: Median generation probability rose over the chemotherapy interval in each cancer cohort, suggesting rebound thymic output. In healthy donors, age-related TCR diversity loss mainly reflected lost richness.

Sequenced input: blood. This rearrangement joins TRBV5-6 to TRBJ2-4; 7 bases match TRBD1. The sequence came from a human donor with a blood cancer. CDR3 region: CASSHDRVAAKNIQYF. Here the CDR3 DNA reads TGTGCCAGCAGCCATGACAGGGTAGCAGCCAAAAACATTCAGTACTTC.